The subject of this entry is one T cell receptor beta chain. Per the original data handling: Scientists estimated how many nucleated cells there were by amplifying reference gene primers. Generated by immunoSEQ multiplex PCR, the TCRdb table keeps only in-frame clones and is missing some. Clone size and V and J calls were adopted from that table, with D and trimming inferred from the DNA. The sample shows about 43,000 clones, over 75% of them seen only once. The data were obtained in a study of blood T cell repertoires in COVID-19. Study information: Material from acute and convalescent COVID-19 was sourced from the United States, Italy and Spain.

The germline gives CDR1 SQVTM, CDR2 ANQGSEA. CDR3 length: 13 amino acids. V lost 6 bases to trimming and J lost 6 bases; unmatched junction nucleotides: 9. The clonotype was recovered from a woman aged 60-75 years with acute or convalescent COVID-19. The gene calls are TRBV29-1 and TRBJ1-1; 8 bases agree with TRBD1. Material: peripheral blood. CDR3 sequence reads: CSVETGEKAEAFF. In nucleotides, the CDR3 is TGCAGCGTGGAGACAGGGGAGAAGGCTGAAGCTTTCTTT.